This T cell receptor (beta chain) emerged from a study of CXCR3-negative and CXCR3-positive naive CD8 T cells. Germline-derived CDR1 and CDR2 are ENHRY and SYGVKD. This CDR3 comprises 14 residues. All TRB cDNA libraries came from 5' RACE performed with UMI labels. Using the 5' RACE reads, TCRdb records one entry per CDR3 protein without DNA. The sample has 55,000 to 75,000 distinct CDR3 sequences. Overall study findings and caveats: Hydrophobicity was higher for TRB CDR3s found in CXCR3-positive naive cells than in CXCR3-negative naive cells.

A note on this clonotype: What it binds is not known.

The sequencing sample was made of naive CXCR3+ CD8+ T cells from blood. Subset specified: CD45RO-CCR7+CD27+CD95- naive CD8+ T cells expressing CXCR3 (TNR3+). The receptor comes from a human donor in good health. Some clones in this sample may be carry-over from other donors' samples. This rearrangement joins TRBV10-3 to TRBJ2-1; TCRdb's D gene call, TRBD1, goes unchecked for lack of DNA. This chain's CDR3 is CAISDGQGDNEQFF.